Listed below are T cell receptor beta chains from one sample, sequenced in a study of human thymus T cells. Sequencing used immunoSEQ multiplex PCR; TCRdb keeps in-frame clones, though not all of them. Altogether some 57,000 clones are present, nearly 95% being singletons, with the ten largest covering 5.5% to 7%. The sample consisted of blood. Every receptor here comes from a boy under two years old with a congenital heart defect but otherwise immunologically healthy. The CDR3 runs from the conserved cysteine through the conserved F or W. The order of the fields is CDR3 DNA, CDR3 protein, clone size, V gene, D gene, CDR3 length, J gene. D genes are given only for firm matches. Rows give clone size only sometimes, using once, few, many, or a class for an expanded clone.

CDR3 DNA: TGTGCCAGCAGCTCGGGACTCATGGGGGATACGCAGTATTTT
CDR3 protein: CASSSGLMGDTQYF
clone size: -
V gene: TRBV5-4
D gene: -
CDR3 length: 14
J gene: TRBJ2-3

CDR3 DNA: TGCGCCAGCAGTGATAGGGGCAAACGAGGGGGTTACAATGAGCAGTTCTTC
CDR3 protein: CASSDRGKRGGYNEQFF
clone size: -
V gene: TRBV10-1
D gene: -
CDR3 length: 17
J gene: TRBJ2-1

CDR3 DNA: TGTGCCAGCAGTTTATTAGCCGGGGAGCTGTTTTTT
CDR3 protein: CASSLLAGELFF
clone size: -
V gene: TRBV28
D gene: -
CDR3 length: 12
J gene: TRBJ2-2

CDR3 DNA: TGTGCCAGCAGCAAGGGACTAGCGGGAGACTCCTACGAGCAGTACTTC
CDR3 protein: CASSKGLAGDSYEQYF
clone size: -
V gene: TRBV13
D gene: TRBD2
CDR3 length: 16
J gene: TRBJ2-7

CDR3 DNA: TGTGCCAGCAGCGTGAGGGAGGCGGGCACAGATACGCAGTATTTT
CDR3 protein: CASSVREAGTDTQYF
clone size: -
V gene: TRBV9
D gene: -
CDR3 length: 15
J gene: TRBJ2-3

CDR3 DNA: TGTGCCAGCAGTTACTCTTCTAGCAATCAGCCCCAGCATTTT
CDR3 protein: CASSYSSSNQPQHF
clone size: -
V gene: TRBV6-5
D gene: -
CDR3 length: 14
J gene: TRBJ1-5

CDR3 DNA: TGTGCCAGCAGTGAAATGTTGTGGGGAGAAGAGACCCAGTACTTC
CDR3 protein: CASSEMLWGEETQYF
clone size: -
V gene: TRBV2
D gene: -
CDR3 length: 15
J gene: TRBJ2-5

CDR3 DNA: TGTGCCAGCAGCTTGACCTCAAACACTGAAGCTTTCTTT
CDR3 protein: CASSLTSNTEAFF
clone size: -
V gene: TRBV7-9
D gene: -
CDR3 length: 13
J gene: TRBJ1-1

CDR3 DNA: TGCAGCGTTGCACGGGACAGCTCCTACAATGAGCAGTTCTTC
CDR3 protein: CSVARDSSYNEQFF
clone size: -
V gene: TRBV29-1
D gene: TRBD1
CDR3 length: 14
J gene: TRBJ2-1

CDR3 DNA: TGTGCCAGCAGCGGGACTAGCGTCTACAATGAGCAGTTCTTC
CDR3 protein: CASSGTSVYNEQFF
clone size: -
V gene: TRBV7-9
D gene: TRBD2
CDR3 length: 14
J gene: TRBJ2-1

CDR3 DNA: TGTGCCAGCAGCTTAAACTACTATGGCTACACCTTC
CDR3 protein: CASSLNYYGYTF
clone size: -
V gene: TRBV7-8
D gene: -
CDR3 length: 12
J gene: TRBJ1-2

CDR3 DNA: TGTGCCAGCAGCCTCTACTATGGCTACACCTTC
CDR3 protein: CASSLYYGYTF
clone size: -
V gene: TRBV11-2
D gene: -
CDR3 length: 11
J gene: TRBJ1-2

CDR3 DNA: TGTGCCATCAGTGATCCAGGCGTCTACGAGCAGTACTTC
CDR3 protein: CAISDPGVYEQYF
clone size: once
V gene: TRBV10-3
D gene: -
CDR3 length: 13
J gene: TRBJ2-7

CDR3 DNA: TGTGCCTGGAAAGGGAACAATGAGCAGTTCTTC
CDR3 protein: CAWKGNNEQFF
clone size: -
V gene: TRBV30
D gene: -
CDR3 length: 11
J gene: TRBJ2-1

CDR3 DNA: TGTGCCAGCAGCCCGAGCGGGACAGACAATCAGCCCCAGCATTTT
CDR3 protein: CASSPSGTDNQPQHF
clone size: -
V gene: TRBV7-9
D gene: TRBD1
CDR3 length: 15
J gene: TRBJ1-5

CDR3 DNA: TGTGCCAGCAGTGAATACGGACAGCAGTCCTACAATGAGCAGTTCTTC
CDR3 protein: CASSEYGQQSYNEQFF
clone size: -
V gene: TRBV2
D gene: -
CDR3 length: 16
J gene: TRBJ2-1

CDR3 DNA: TGTGCCAGCAGCTCGACAGGGGCAGAGAACACTGAAGCTTTCTTT
CDR3 protein: CASSSTGAENTEAFF
clone size: -
V gene: TRBV7-9
D gene: TRBD1
CDR3 length: 15
J gene: TRBJ1-1

CDR3 DNA: TGTGCCAGCAATAGGGACAGGGAAACCGGGGAGCTGTTTTTT
CDR3 protein: CASNRDRETGELFF
clone size: once
V gene: TRBV2
D gene: TRBD1
CDR3 length: 14
J gene: TRBJ2-2

CDR3 DNA: TGTGCCAGCAGTTTATCGGGCAATCAGCCCCAGCATTTT
CDR3 protein: CASSLSGNQPQHF
clone size: -
V gene: TRBV27
D gene: -
CDR3 length: 13
J gene: TRBJ1-5

CDR3 DNA: TGTGCCAGCAGCCCGGGACTAGATCCCTACAATGAGCAGTTCTTC
CDR3 protein: CASSPGLDPYNEQFF
clone size: -
V gene: TRBV7-2
D gene: TRBD2
CDR3 length: 15
J gene: TRBJ2-1

CDR3 DNA: TGTGCCAGCAGCTTGTTTCAGTTCTATGGCTACACCTTC
CDR3 protein: CASSLFQFYGYTF
clone size: -
V gene: TRBV5-5
D gene: -
CDR3 length: 13
J gene: TRBJ1-2

CDR3 DNA: TGTGCCAGCAGTGAAGTAGGTCCTAATCAGCCCCAGCATTTT
CDR3 protein: CASSEVGPNQPQHF
clone size: -
V gene: TRBV25-1
D gene: -
CDR3 length: 14
J gene: TRBJ1-5

CDR3 DNA: TGCGCCAGCAGCCAAGAAGAGACTAGCGGGAGGGCCTACGAGCAGTACTTC
CDR3 protein: CASSQEETSGRAYEQYF
clone size: -
V gene: TRBV4-1
D gene: TRBD2
CDR3 length: 17
J gene: TRBJ2-7

CDR3 DNA: TGCGCCAGCAGCCAAGAACAGGGCCTGAACACTGAAGCTTTCTTT
CDR3 protein: CASSQEQGLNTEAFF
clone size: -
V gene: TRBV4-1
D gene: -
CDR3 length: 15
J gene: TRBJ1-1

CDR3 DNA: TGCGCCAGCAGCCAAGGACAGGGGTTTTCCTACGAGCAGTACTTC
CDR3 protein: CASSQGQGFSYEQYF
clone size: -
V gene: TRBV4-3
D gene: TRBD1
CDR3 length: 15
J gene: TRBJ2-7

CDR3 DNA: TGTGCCAGCAGTGATTGGGGGGCGCGGAATAGCAATCAGCCCCAGCATTTT
CDR3 protein: CASSDWGARNSNQPQHF
clone size: -
V gene: TRBV2
D gene: -
CDR3 length: 17
J gene: TRBJ1-5

CDR3 DNA: TGTGCCAGCAGTTATGGACGGATACCACCTAATGAAAAACTGTTTTTT
CDR3 protein: CASSYGRIPPNEKLFF
clone size: -
V gene: TRBV6-6
D gene: -
CDR3 length: 16
J gene: TRBJ1-4

CDR3 DNA: TGTGCCAGCAGTTACGCGCCTGGGGGAGATACGCAGTATTTT
CDR3 protein: CASSYAPGGDTQYF
clone size: -
V gene: TRBV6-6
D gene: -
CDR3 length: 14
J gene: TRBJ2-3

CDR3 DNA: TGTGCCTGGAGTGTCCCGGGACAGGTCAATGAAAAACTGTTTTTT
CDR3 protein: CAWSVPGQVNEKLFF
clone size: -
V gene: TRBV30
D gene: TRBD1
CDR3 length: 15
J gene: TRBJ1-4

CDR3 DNA: TGTGCCAGCAGCCAATCGGCCGGGACAGGGATCTACGAGCAGTACTTC
CDR3 protein: CASSQSAGTGIYEQYF
clone size: -
V gene: TRBV16
D gene: TRBD1
CDR3 length: 16
J gene: TRBJ2-7

CDR3 DNA: TGTGCCAGCAGTTTTAGCGGGGGTCGCTACTACAATGAGCAGTTCTTC
CDR3 protein: CASSFSGGRYYNEQFF
clone size: -
V gene: TRBV11-2
D gene: TRBD2
CDR3 length: 16
J gene: TRBJ2-1

CDR3 DNA: TGTGCCAGCTCACCTGGCTACGAGCAGTACTTC
CDR3 protein: CASSPGYEQYF
clone size: once
V gene: TRBV18
D gene: -
CDR3 length: 11
J gene: TRBJ2-7

CDR3 DNA: TGTGCCAGCAGCTGGGACGGGTCTGGGGCCAACGTCCTGACTTTC
CDR3 protein: CASSWDGSGANVLTF
clone size: -
V gene: TRBV7-8
D gene: -
CDR3 length: 15
J gene: TRBJ2-6

CDR3 DNA: TGTGCCAGCTCGGGGACAGCAGATACGCAGTATTTT
CDR3 protein: CASSGTADTQYF
clone size: -
V gene: TRBV2
D gene: TRBD1
CDR3 length: 12
J gene: TRBJ2-3

CDR3 DNA: TGCGCCAGCAGCCATACTAGCGGGAAGTACAATGAGCAGTTCTTC
CDR3 protein: CASSHTSGKYNEQFF
clone size: -
V gene: TRBV4-1
D gene: TRBD2
CDR3 length: 15
J gene: TRBJ2-1

CDR3 DNA: TGTGCCAGCAGCTCTATCAATGAGCAGTTCTTC
CDR3 protein: CASSSINEQFF
clone size: -
V gene: TRBV7-9
D gene: -
CDR3 length: 11
J gene: TRBJ2-1

CDR3 DNA: TGTGCCAGCAGCGTTGAGATAGCGACAGCCTACAATGAGCAGTTCTTC
CDR3 protein: CASSVEIATAYNEQFF
clone size: -
V gene: TRBV11-2
D gene: -
CDR3 length: 16
J gene: TRBJ2-1

CDR3 DNA: TGTGCCAGCAGTCGGACAGGGGGCAATCAGCCCCAGCATTTT
CDR3 protein: CASSRTGGNQPQHF
clone size: once
V gene: TRBV28
D gene: TRBD1
CDR3 length: 14
J gene: TRBJ1-5